This T cell receptor (beta chain) was sequenced during a study of T cell responses to AZD1222 COVID-19 vaccine. Whole-study findings and limits: There were repertoire samples only from the period after the peak T cell response.

This clone has more than one count but fewer than ten. Its antigen is undetermined. The data were produced by immunoSEQ multiplex PCR, yet TCRdb's version contains in-frame clones alone and is incomplete. The sample holds about 140,000 clones, just under 95% seen once. The receptor comes from an adult in good health. The sample consisted of peripheral blood, taken on day 0 of AZD1222 vaccination.

In DNA, the CDR3 is TGTGCCAGTAGTATTACTTTCTTAGGACAGCCGGGGACTGAAGCTTTCTTT. Residues: CASSITFLGQPGTEAFF. The rearrangement joins TRBV19 to TRBJ1-1; D might be TRBD1 (6 bases). V lost 3 bases, J lost 5 bases, and 22 bases lay in between. This CDR3 has 17 amino acids. The germline V gene has CDR1 LNHDA and CDR2 SQIVND (reference sequence).